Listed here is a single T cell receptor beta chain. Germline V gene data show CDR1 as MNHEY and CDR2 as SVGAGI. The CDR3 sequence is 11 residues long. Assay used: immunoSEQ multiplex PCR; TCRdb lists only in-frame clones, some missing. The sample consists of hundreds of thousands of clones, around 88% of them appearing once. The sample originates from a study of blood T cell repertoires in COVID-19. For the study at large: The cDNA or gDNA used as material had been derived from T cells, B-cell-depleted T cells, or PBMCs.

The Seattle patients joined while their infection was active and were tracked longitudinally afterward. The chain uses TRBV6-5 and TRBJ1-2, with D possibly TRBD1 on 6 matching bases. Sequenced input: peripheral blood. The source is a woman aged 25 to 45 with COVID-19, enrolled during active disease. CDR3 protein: CAAKGDGGYTF. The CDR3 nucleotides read TGTGCAGCTAAGGGGGACGGAGGCTACACCTTC.